The text below deals with one T cell receptor beta chain. This specimen belongs to a study of shared clonotypes between healthy human individuals. The healthy adult donors were HIV-negative and reported no recent acute infections or vaccinations. Partitioning of CD4+ cells yielded a CD45RA+ naive subset and a CD45RA-negative memory subset. Clones were sequenced by immunoSEQ multiplex PCR, and TCRdb holds only the in-frame ones, with some missing. The repertoire has about 1.5 million clones, under 99% of them found once; the top ten carry approximately 0.44%. The CDR3 runs to 15 residues. CDR1 MNHEY and CDR2 SVGAGI come from the germline V gene. The germline V and J ends were trimmed by 6 bases and 3 bases, with 18 bases remaining between them.

The chain recombines TRBV6-5 with TRBJ2-7, with D possibly being TRBD2 (5 bases). The sample was naive CD4+ T cells sorted from blood. The subset denotes: CD45RA+ positively selected. This sequence was found in a man younger than 40 in good health. CDR3 amino acids: CASSDGIGLRYEQYF. The CDR3 bases are TGTGCCAGCAGCGACGGGATCGGGCTTCGCTACGAGCAGTACTTC.